Listed here is a single T cell receptor beta chain. Its target is not known. The data derive from a study of Ad26.COV2.S vaccination and SARS-CoV-2 variants. Study-wide results and limits: Whether participants received vaccine or placebo, their non-spike TCR breadth was similar. Vaccine recipients posted higher spike-specific TCR breadth than their placebo counterparts.

Treatment noted: roughly 19 received Ad26.COV2.S at low or high dose, single or two shots; five or six received placebo; per-sample allocation not given. Specimen acquisition occurred on day 63 following the initial vaccine or placebo injection. Germline V gives CDR1 LNHNV, CDR2 YYDKDF (reference sequence). Trimming shortened V by 0 bases and J by 10 bases, and 10 bases separated the two germline ends. The CDR3 is 13 amino acids. The method was immunoSEQ multiplex PCR; TCRdb's version includes in-frame clones alone and lacks a portion of them. Here the sample spans hundreds of thousands of clones, around 86% being singletons.

The source is a person between 18 and 59 years old who received the Ad26.COV2.S COVID-19 vaccine or a placebo. The sample in question was peripheral blood, obtained in a trial of Ad26.COV2.S vaccine versus placebo. V is TRBV15 and J is TRBJ2-1, with D uncertain. CDR3 loop: CATSRELGYEQFF. CDR3 sequence (DNA): TGTGCCACCAGCAGAGAATTGGGTTACGAGCAGTTCTTC.